This T cell receptor (beta chain) was captured in a study of early T cells in non-severe SARS-CoV-2 infection. Study information: The authors sequenced bulk RNA from unsorted whole blood, leaving chains unpaired.

Germline V gene data show CDR1 as MNHNY and CDR2 as SVGAGI (reference sequence). The CDR3 runs 15 residues. The trim removed 2 bases at V and 6 bases at J, leaving 3 bases unmatched. Unique molecular identifiers (one per individual cDNA molecule) were attached. From the 5' RACE reads, TCRdb called clonotypes with MiXCR, one entry per CDR3 protein. The repertoire holds 45,000 to 70,000 distinct CDR3 sequences, with approximately 10% as singletons. Study results and limitations: Anti-spike CD8 responses were favored in VDJdb matching, and private and CD4 specificities were missed.

With regard to this clonotype: Its antigen is still unknown.

Specimen: whole blood. V gene TRBV6-6 combines with J gene TRBJ2-3; TRBD2 agrees at 12 bases. The receptor comes from an adult who was a healthcare worker with PCR-confirmed SARS-CoV-2 infection or an uninfected control (not recorded which). In DNA form, the CDR3 reads TGTGCCAGCAGTTACAAGCTAGCGGGAGGGGATACGCAGTATTTT. Its protein product is CASSYKLAGGDTQYF.